The rows below give T cell receptor beta chains drawn from one sample of a study of control samples from healthy donors and cancer patients. Clones were sequenced by immunoSEQ multiplex PCR, and TCRdb holds only the in-frame ones, with some missing. The repertoire has about 83,000 clones, 91% of them found once; the top ten carry around 17%. The sequenced sample consisted of blood. The receptors were sampled from a man over 45 in good health. CDR3s include the opening cysteine and the closing phenylalanine or tryptophan. The D gene is left open where the match is weak. Clone size, where shown, is once, few, many, or a class for clones that have expanded.

v_call: TRBV2
clone_size: -
d_call: TRBD2
j_call: TRBJ2-1
cdr3_length: 15
cdr3_aa: CASSGAGPMIGEQFF
cdr3_nt: TGTGCCAGCAGTGGAGCGGGACCCATGATAGGTGAGCAGTTCTTC

v_call: TRBV6-5
clone_size: -
d_call: -
j_call: TRBJ2-5
cdr3_length: 13
cdr3_aa: CASSRDFGETQYF
cdr3_nt: TGTGCCAGCAGCCGGGACTTCGGGGAGACCCAGTACTTC

v_call: TRBV3-1/TRBV3-2
clone_size: -
d_call: TRBD1
j_call: TRBJ2-1
cdr3_length: 14
cdr3_aa: CASTRDRANNEQFF
cdr3_nt: TGTGCCAGCACAAGGGACAGGGCAAACAATGAGCAGTTCTTC

v_call: TRBV30
clone_size: -
d_call: -
j_call: TRBJ2-1
cdr3_length: 13
cdr3_aa: CAWSRLPINEQFF
cdr3_nt: TGTGCCTGGAGTAGACTCCCAATCAATGAGCAGTTCTTC

v_call: TRBV3-1/TRBV3-2
clone_size: -
d_call: TRBD2
j_call: TRBJ2-3
cdr3_length: 22
cdr3_aa: CASSQDPRTSGGAMIRTDTQYF
cdr3_nt: TGTGCCAGCAGCCAAGATCCCCGGACTAGCGGGGGGGCCATGATCAGGACAGATACGCAGTATTTT

v_call: TRBV24-1
clone_size: -
d_call: TRBD1
j_call: TRBJ1-4
cdr3_length: 15
cdr3_aa: CATSDSGQGSEKLFF
cdr3_nt: TGTGCCACCAGTGACTCGGGACAGGGGAGTGAAAAACTGTTTTTT

v_call: TRBV27
clone_size: -
d_call: -
j_call: TRBJ1-1
cdr3_length: 12
cdr3_aa: CASSPLQGEAFF
cdr3_nt: TGTGCCAGCAGTCCATTACAGGGTGAAGCTTTCTTT

v_call: TRBV6-5
clone_size: -
d_call: -
j_call: TRBJ2-2
cdr3_length: 13
cdr3_aa: CASSWGNTGELFF
cdr3_nt: TGTGCCAGCAGTTGGGGGAACACCGGGGAGCTGTTTTTT

v_call: TRBV15
clone_size: -
d_call: -
j_call: TRBJ2-1
cdr3_length: 14
cdr3_aa: CATSTFSSYNEQFF
cdr3_nt: TGTGCCACCAGCACCTTTAGCTCCTACAATGAGCAGTTCTTC

v_call: TRBV9
clone_size: once
d_call: -
j_call: TRBJ1-6
cdr3_length: 15
cdr3_aa: CASSDSSSYNSPLHF
cdr3_nt: TGTGCCAGCAGCGATAGTAGCTCCTATAATTCACCCCTCCACTTT

v_call: TRBV7-8
clone_size: -
d_call: -
j_call: TRBJ2-3
cdr3_length: 14
cdr3_aa: CASSLAGVTDTQYF
cdr3_nt: TGTGCCAGCAGCTTAGCAGGGGTGACAGATACGCAGTATTTT

v_call: TRBV3-1/TRBV3-2
clone_size: -
d_call: TRBD1
j_call: TRBJ1-2
cdr3_length: 13
cdr3_aa: CASSQGDRLGYTF
cdr3_nt: TGTGCCAGCAGCCAAGGGGACAGATTAGGCTACACCTTC

v_call: TRBV7-9
clone_size: -
d_call: TRBD2
j_call: TRBJ2-3
cdr3_length: 15
cdr3_aa: CASSLGAGGRDTQYF
cdr3_nt: TGTGCCAGCAGCTTGGGAGCGGGGGGGCGAGATACGCAGTATTTT

v_call: TRBV19
clone_size: -
d_call: -
j_call: TRBJ1-4
cdr3_length: 14
cdr3_aa: CASSIEGTNEKLFF
cdr3_nt: TGTGCCAGTAGTATTGAGGGAACTAATGAAAAACTGTTTTTT

v_call: TRBV18
clone_size: -
d_call: -
j_call: TRBJ1-5
cdr3_length: 14
cdr3_aa: CASSPLQGNQPQHF
cdr3_nt: TGTGCCAGCTCACCCCTTCAGGGGAACCAGCCCCAGCATTTT

v_call: TRBV6-5
clone_size: -
d_call: -
j_call: TRBJ1-1
cdr3_length: 13
cdr3_aa: CASSHLGVDEAFF
cdr3_nt: TGTGCCAGCAGTCACCTAGGGGTTGATGAAGCTTTCTTT

v_call: TRBV18
clone_size: -
d_call: TRBD1
j_call: TRBJ1-5
cdr3_length: 16
cdr3_aa: CASSQDRVGSNQPQHF
cdr3_nt: TGTGCCAGCTCACAGGACAGGGTTGGGAGCAATCAGCCCCAGCATTTT

v_call: TRBV6-1
clone_size: -
d_call: -
j_call: TRBJ2-1
cdr3_length: 15
cdr3_aa: CASSEMRGTYNEQFF
cdr3_nt: TGTGCCAGCAGTGAAATGCGGGGAACCTACAATGAGCAGTTCTTC

v_call: TRBV25-1
clone_size: -
d_call: -
j_call: TRBJ2-1
cdr3_length: 14
cdr3_aa: CASQLRGTYNEQFF
cdr3_nt: TGTGCCAGCCAACTACGGGGGACCTACAATGAGCAGTTCTTC

v_call: TRBV5-6
clone_size: -
d_call: -
j_call: TRBJ1-3
cdr3_length: 12
cdr3_aa: CATGQSGNTIYF
cdr3_nt: TGTGCCACCGGACAGTCTGGAAACACCATATATTTT

v_call: TRBV5-1
clone_size: -
d_call: -
j_call: TRBJ1-2
cdr3_length: 13
cdr3_aa: CASSFDSNYGYTF
cdr3_nt: TGCGCCAGCAGCTTTGACAGTAACTATGGCTACACCTTC

v_call: TRBV4-2
clone_size: -
d_call: -
j_call: TRBJ1-4
cdr3_length: 16
cdr3_aa: CASSQDETGEEEKLFF
cdr3_nt: TGTGCCAGCAGCCAAGATGAGACGGGAGAGGAAGAAAAACTGTTTTTT

v_call: TRBV5-6
clone_size: -
d_call: -
j_call: TRBJ1-6
cdr3_length: 13
cdr3_aa: CASSLQERSPLHF
cdr3_nt: TGTGCCAGCAGCTTGCAGGAAAGATCACCCCTCCACTTT

v_call: TRBV9
clone_size: -
d_call: TRBD1
j_call: TRBJ1-1
cdr3_length: 15
cdr3_aa: CASSVRGDRFTEAFF
cdr3_nt: TGTGCCAGCAGCGTAAGAGGGGACAGATTCACTGAAGCTTTCTTT

v_call: TRBV10-2
clone_size: -
d_call: TRBD1
j_call: TRBJ1-6
cdr3_length: 13
cdr3_aa: CAITGDLSSPLHF
cdr3_nt: TGCGCCATCACAGGGGATTTAAGCTCACCCCTCCACTTT

v_call: TRBV6-5
clone_size: few
d_call: -
j_call: TRBJ1-2
cdr3_length: 13
cdr3_aa: CASTTGSGYGYTF
cdr3_nt: TGTGCCAGCACCACAGGGTCGGGCTATGGCTACACCTTC

v_call: TRBV29-1
clone_size: -
d_call: -
j_call: TRBJ1-1
cdr3_length: 10
cdr3_aa: CSVEYIEAFF
cdr3_nt: TGCAGCGTTGAATACATCGAAGCTTTCTTT

v_call: TRBV6-4
clone_size: -
d_call: -
j_call: TRBJ1-2
cdr3_length: 13
cdr3_aa: CASSDGGNYGYTF
cdr3_nt: TGTGCCAGCAGTGACGGGGGTAACTATGGCTACACCTTC

v_call: TRBV14
clone_size: -
d_call: -
j_call: TRBJ1-2
cdr3_length: 15
cdr3_aa: CASSQADRRHGGYTF
cdr3_nt: TGTGCCAGCAGCCAAGCGGATCGACGGCACGGTGGCTACACCTTC

v_call: TRBV19
clone_size: -
d_call: -
j_call: TRBJ2-3
cdr3_length: 15
cdr3_aa: CASSTGTANTDTQYF
cdr3_nt: TGTGCCAGTAGTACAGGGACTGCAAACACAGATACGCAGTATTTT

v_call: TRBV6-2/TRBV6-3
clone_size: -
d_call: -
j_call: TRBJ2-7
cdr3_length: 13
cdr3_aa: CASSYSLFSEQYF
cdr3_nt: TGTGCCAGCAGTTACTCCCTTTTCTCCGAGCAGTACTTC

v_call: TRBV25-1
clone_size: -
d_call: TRBD1
j_call: TRBJ2-3
cdr3_length: 14
cdr3_aa: CASSRDSKADTQYF
cdr3_nt: TGTGCCAGCAGTCGGGACAGTAAGGCAGATACGCAGTATTTT

v_call: TRBV24-1
clone_size: -
d_call: -
j_call: TRBJ2-3
cdr3_length: 14
cdr3_aa: CATSDWAAPDTQYF
cdr3_nt: TGTGCCACCAGTGACTGGGCCGCGCCAGATACGCAGTATTTT

v_call: TRBV5-4
clone_size: -
d_call: -
j_call: TRBJ1-1
cdr3_length: 12
cdr3_aa: CASSLNGRSAFF
cdr3_nt: TGTGCCAGCAGCTTGAATGGGCGGTCCGCTTTCTTT

v_call: TRBV5-1
clone_size: -
d_call: -
j_call: TRBJ1-2
cdr3_length: 12
cdr3_aa: CASSSDAHGYTF
cdr3_nt: TGCGCCAGCAGCTCCGACGCTCATGGCTACACCTTC

v_call: TRBV6-2/TRBV6-3
clone_size: once
d_call: -
j_call: TRBJ1-2
cdr3_length: 16
cdr3_aa: CASSSDPGHGFRGYTF
cdr3_nt: TGTGCCAGCAGTTCCGACCCGGGACACGGATTTCGAGGCTACACCTTC

v_call: TRBV6-5
clone_size: -
d_call: TRBD1
j_call: TRBJ1-2
cdr3_length: 15
cdr3_aa: CASSPGGLQNYGYTF
cdr3_nt: TGTGCCAGCAGTCCAGGGGGCCTCCAAAACTATGGCTACACCTTC

v_call: TRBV11-2
clone_size: -
d_call: -
j_call: TRBJ2-2
cdr3_length: 13
cdr3_aa: CASSLRRAGELFF
cdr3_nt: TGTGCCAGCAGCCTACGAAGGGCCGGGGAGCTGTTTTTT

v_call: TRBV7-9
clone_size: -
d_call: -
j_call: TRBJ1-4
cdr3_length: 15
cdr3_aa: CASSLGDSTNEKLFF
cdr3_nt: TGTGCCAGCAGCTTAGGAGATTCAACTAATGAAAAACTGTTTTTT

v_call: TRBV19
clone_size: -
d_call: -
j_call: TRBJ2-1
cdr3_length: 15
cdr3_aa: CASRFRDTSYNEQFF
cdr3_nt: TGTGCCAGTAGATTCCGGGACACTTCCTACAATGAGCAGTTCTTC

v_call: TRBV6-1
clone_size: -
d_call: -
j_call: TRBJ1-3
cdr3_length: 13
cdr3_aa: CASSDPTKDTIYF
cdr3_nt: TGTGCCAGCAGTGACCCCACAAAGGACACCATATATTTT

v_call: TRBV5-8
clone_size: -
d_call: -
j_call: TRBJ2-7
cdr3_length: 13
cdr3_aa: CASSTRSLTEQYF
cdr3_nt: TGTGCCAGCAGCACAAGGTCCCTGACCGAGCAGTACTTC

v_call: TRBV7-9
clone_size: -
d_call: TRBD1
j_call: TRBJ1-1
cdr3_length: 13
cdr3_aa: CASSLQGAAEAFF
cdr3_nt: TGTGCCAGCAGTTTACAGGGGGCTGCAGAAGCTTTCTTT

v_call: TRBV7-9
clone_size: -
d_call: -
j_call: TRBJ2-5
cdr3_length: 14
cdr3_aa: CASSSDSSQETQYF
cdr3_nt: TGTGCCAGCAGCTCTGACAGCAGCCAAGAGACCCAGTACTTC

v_call: TRBV5-4
clone_size: once
d_call: -
j_call: TRBJ1-2
cdr3_length: 15
cdr3_aa: CASSNKTHPNYGYTF
cdr3_nt: TGTGCCAGCAGCAATAAGACTCATCCTAACTATGGCTACACCTTC

v_call: TRBV5-4
clone_size: -
d_call: -
j_call: TRBJ2-1
cdr3_length: 12
cdr3_aa: CASSFPDNEQFF
cdr3_nt: TGTGCCAGCAGCTTTCCGGACAATGAGCAGTTCTTC

v_call: TRBV27
clone_size: -
d_call: -
j_call: TRBJ2-5
cdr3_length: 16
cdr3_aa: CASSRQPGGPLTTQYF
cdr3_nt: TGTGCCAGCAGTCGTCAACCGGGGGGCCCTTTAACGACCCAGTACTTC

v_call: TRBV7-2
clone_size: -
d_call: -
j_call: TRBJ2-4
cdr3_length: 15
cdr3_aa: CASSLGWLAKNIQYF
cdr3_nt: TGTGCCAGCAGCTTAGGGTGGTTAGCCAAAAACATTCAGTACTTC

v_call: TRBV4-1
clone_size: -
d_call: -
j_call: TRBJ2-3
cdr3_length: 12
cdr3_aa: CASSQDRVTQYF
cdr3_nt: TGCGCCAGCAGCCAAGATCGCGTCACGCAGTATTTT

v_call: TRBV2
clone_size: -
d_call: -
j_call: TRBJ1-5
cdr3_length: 14
cdr3_aa: CASSGPGPNQPQHF
cdr3_nt: TGTGCCAGCAGTGGACCCGGGCCCAATCAGCCCCAGCATTTT

v_call: TRBV11-2
clone_size: -
d_call: -
j_call: TRBJ1-1
cdr3_length: 13
cdr3_aa: CASSSQGGTEAFF
cdr3_nt: TGTGCCAGCAGCTCGCAGGGAGGAACTGAAGCTTTCTTT

v_call: TRBV2
clone_size: -
d_call: TRBD1
j_call: TRBJ1-1
cdr3_length: 13
cdr3_aa: CASSGDRSTEAFF
cdr3_nt: TGTGCCAGCAGTGGGGACAGAAGTACTGAAGCTTTCTTT